This is a list of T cell receptor beta chains from one sample in a study of Ad26.COV2.S vaccination and SARS-CoV-2 variants. Produced via immunoSEQ multiplex PCR; TCRdb's table is partial and in-frame only. Seen here are 350,000 to 400,000 clones, roughly nine tenths observed once, and the top ten hold 3.5%. The sample here was peripheral blood, taken in a trial of Ad26.COV2.S vaccine versus placebo. The receptors shown here come from a person between 18 and 59 years old who received the Ad26.COV2.S COVID-19 vaccine or a placebo. Each CDR3 is given with its conserved first and last residue. D genes are given only for firm matches. Size is stated for part of the rows, as once, few or many counts, or as a class when the clone is expanded.

NA	TRBV11-1	NA	TRBJ2-3	TGTGCCAGCAGCTTACCCCGGAACCCTAGCACAGATACGCAGTATTTT	CASSLPRNPSTDTQYF
NA	TRBV6-5	once	TRBJ2-5	TGTGCCAGCAGTTACAGAGGGTTTCGGCAGACCCAGTACTTC	CASSYRGFRQTQYF
NA	TRBV27	NA	TRBJ2-3	TGTGCCAGCAGTTTTGTCCTAGCATCATCAGATACGCAGTATTTT	CASSFVLASSDTQYF
NA	TRBV7-6	NA	TRBJ2-3	TGTGCCAGCAGCTTCTGGGCCACAGATACGCAGTATTTT	CASSFWATDTQYF
TRBD1	TRBV5-8	NA	TRBJ1-1	TGTGCCAGCAGCTTGGTGGCAGGGGGGAGCGACACTGAAGCTTTCTTT	CASSLVAGGSDTEAFF
TRBD1	TRBV24-1	NA	TRBJ2-7	TGTGCCACCAGTGACAGAATCGGGACAGGGGCCTACGAGCAGTACTTC	CATSDRIGTGAYEQYF
NA	TRBV19	NA	TRBJ1-5	TGTGCCACCAATTGGGCAGCGGGGAGCAATCAGCCCCAGCATTTT	CATNWAAGSNQPQHF
NA	TRBV18	NA	TRBJ1-2	TGTGCCAGCTCACCGAGACGCACCAACTATGGCTACACCTTC	CASSPRRTNYGYTF
NA	TRBV7-9	once	TRBJ1-2	TGTGCCAGCACTCGCGAGGGGAACTATGGCTACACCTTC	CASTREGNYGYTF
NA	TRBV7-2	NA	TRBJ2-7	TGTGCCAGCAGCTTTTCGCTCTACGAGCAGTACTTC	CASSFSLYEQYF
NA	TRBV20-1	NA	TRBJ2-7	TGCAGTGCTAGTAGTACACTAATCTCCTACGAGCAGTACTTC	CSASSTLISYEQYF
NA	TRBV10-2	NA	TRBJ1-1	TGCGCCAGCAGGGGGGGCAGCCAGAACACTGAAGCTTTCTTT	CASRGGSQNTEAFF
NA	TRBV27	NA	TRBJ1-4	TGTGCCAGCAGTTTACAGGATGGGGATGAAAAACTGTTTTTT	CASSLQDGDEKLFF
TRBD1	TRBV3-1/TRBV3-2	NA	TRBJ1-2	TGTGCCAGCAGCCAAACGGGACAGGGGAAAAATCTGGGTGGCTACACCTTC	CASSQTGQGKNLGGYTF
TRBD2	TRBV5-5	NA	TRBJ2-1	TGTGCCAGCAGCTTGTGGGTCTCGCGGGGGGCCTTGTACAATGAGCAGTTCTTC	CASSLWVSRGALYNEQFF
NA	TRBV21-1	NA	TRBJ2-1	TGTGCCAGCAGCAAGGGCGGGGAAACCTACAATGAGCAGTTCTTC	CASSKGGETYNEQFF
TRBD1	TRBV6-1	NA	TRBJ1-1	TGTGCCAGCAGTGAGCTAGACAGGGATGAAGCTTTCTTT	CASSELDRDEAFF
NA	TRBV7-2	NA	TRBJ2-7	TGTGCCAGCAGCCCTTCAGGGATCCCGGTGGACGAGCAGTACTTC	CASSPSGIPVDEQYF
NA	TRBV27	NA	TRBJ1-6	TGTGCCAGCAAGAAGGGGGGCCATTCACCCCTCCACTTT	CASKKGGHSPLHF
NA	TRBV5-5	once	TRBJ1-1	TGTGCCAGCAGCTTGTGGGGGAACACTGAAGCTTTCTTT	CASSLWGNTEAFF
TRBD1	TRBV30	NA	TRBJ1-1	TGTGCCTGGACAGGGGGGTCTTCTGAAGCTTTCTTT	CAWTGGSSEAFF
NA	TRBV7-9	NA	TRBJ1-1	TGTGCCAGCGAGCTATCATGGGGTTCGGAGAACACTGAAGCTTTCTTT	CASELSWGSENTEAFF
NA	TRBV4-1	few	TRBJ1-3	TGCGCCAGCAGCCAAGAAAGGGGGGTTGGAAACACCATATATTTT	CASSQERGVGNTIYF
NA	TRBV19	NA	TRBJ1-4	TGTGCCAGTAGGGACAGTCAGAATGAAAAACTGTTTTTT	CASRDSQNEKLFF
NA	TRBV11-3	NA	TRBJ2-4	TGTGCCAGCAGCTTATCGGGGGCCGGGGACATTCAGTACTTC	CASSLSGAGDIQYF
NA	TRBV18	NA	TRBJ1-5	TGTGCCAGCTCACCGGATTCTGGTGCGGACTCGTACCCTAGCAATCAGCCCCAGCATTTT	CASSPDSGADSYPSNQPQHF
NA	TRBV18	NA	TRBJ2-7	TGTGCCAGCTCACCAGAGTTCGGGCAGGGATGGTACGAGCAGTACTTC	CASSPEFGQGWYEQYF
NA	TRBV4-1	NA	TRBJ1-5	TGCGCCAGCAGCCAAGCCGTTATGACAGAAGCTCAGCCCCAGCATTTT	CASSQAVMTEAQPQHF
NA	TRBV4-3	NA	TRBJ2-7	TGCGCCAGCAGCCGGGGGGACAGAAACTCCTACGAGCAGTACTTC	CASSRGDRNSYEQYF
NA	TRBV7-2	NA	TRBJ1-1	TGTGCCAGCACCTGGGGGGGCGCGGAGAACACTGAAGCTTTCTTT	CASTWGGAENTEAFF
TRBD1	TRBV19	NA	TRBJ1-5	TGTGCCAGTAGTAACGAGGGCGGGACAGGGAATCAGCCCCAGCATTTT	CASSNEGGTGNQPQHF
TRBD1	TRBV27	NA	TRBJ1-5	TGTGCCAGCAGTTCCTGGACAGGGGGAAGCAATCAGCCCCAGCATTTT	CASSSWTGGSNQPQHF
TRBD1	TRBV30	NA	TRBJ1-2	TGTGCCTGGAGTGTACGGTCAGGGGGTAACTATGGCTACACCTTC	CAWSVRSGGNYGYTF
NA	TRBV6-2/TRBV6-3	NA	TRBJ1-2	TGTGCCAGCAGTTTTGGTGGTGGCTACACCTTC	CASSFGGGYTF
NA	TRBV5-1	NA	TRBJ2-1	TGCGCCAGCAGCTTGGGTTATCCTGCGGATGAGCAGTTCTTC	CASSLGYPADEQFF
NA	TRBV5-6	NA	TRBJ1-3	TGTGCCAGCAGCTTTTACCTTGGTGAGGGATCTGGAAACACCATATATTTT	CASSFYLGEGSGNTIYF
NA	TRBV19	NA	TRBJ1-1	TGTGCCAGTAGGGGACAAAACGGCGCTGAAGCTTTCTTT	CASRGQNGAEAFF
NA	TRBV7-2	NA	TRBJ1-2	TGTGCCAGCAGCTCATCCTCAGGGGCTGGCTACACCTTC	CASSSSSGAGYTF
NA	TRBV6-1	NA	TRBJ2-5	TGTGCCAGCAGTGAAAGGGCAGGTGGGATGACCCAGTACTTC	CASSERAGGMTQYF
NA	TRBV2	NA	TRBJ2-7	TGTGCCAGCAACCCCATATTCTCCTACGAGCAGTACTTC	CASNPIFSYEQYF
TRBD2	TRBV9	NA	TRBJ2-1	TGTGCCAGCAGCCGAACCGGGACTAGGTACAATGAGCAGTTCTTC	CASSRTGTRYNEQFF
TRBD1	TRBV5-4	NA	TRBJ1-2	TGTGCCAGCAGCCCAGGGACAGGGGGCTATGGCTACACCTTC	CASSPGTGGYGYTF
NA	TRBV27	NA	TRBJ2-7	TGTGCCAGCAGTAACAGACCGGGATACACATCGTACGAGCAGTACTTC	CASSNRPGYTSYEQYF
NA	TRBV23-1	NA	TRBJ1-2	TGCGCCAGCAGTCAATCTGGCATCACCAGAGTATGCTACACCTTC	CASSQSGITRVCYTF
NA	TRBV2	NA	TRBJ1-2	TGTGCCAGCAGCGAAGATCACTCAAGGAACTATGGCTACACCTTC	CASSEDHSRNYGYTF
NA	TRBV21-1	NA	TRBJ2-3	TGTGCCAGCAGCAAAAGACGGGGGGGCAGCACAGATACGCAGTATTTT	CASSKRRGGSTDTQYF
NA	TRBV27	NA	TRBJ2-1	TGTGCCAGCAGTCCTAGGGGGGACAATGAGCAGTTCTTC	CASSPRGDNEQFF
TRBD1	TRBV23-1	NA	TRBJ1-5	TGCGCCAGCAGCCAGGGAGGACAGGGTTACAATCAGCCCCAGCATTTT	CASSQGGQGYNQPQHF
TRBD2	TRBV7-9	few	TRBJ2-3	TGTGCCAGCAGCGACGGGACTAGAGTATTCACAGATACGCAGTATTTT	CASSDGTRVFTDTQYF
NA	TRBV5-8	NA	TRBJ1-6	TGTGCCAGCAGCGTACAAGGGAATTCACCCCTCCACTTT	CASSVQGNSPLHF
TRBD2	TRBV3-1/TRBV3-2	NA	TRBJ2-1	TGTGCCAGCAGCCAAGATTTAGCGGGGGGGCTAAGTGAGCAGTTCTTC	CASSQDLAGGLSEQFF
NA	TRBV19	NA	TRBJ2-2	TGTGCCAGTAGTATCCAGGGAAGGGGGACCGGGGAGCTGTTTTTT	CASSIQGRGTGELFF
NA	TRBV5-1	NA	TRBJ2-2	TGCGCCAGCAGACGGCTACCAGAAACCGGGGAGCTGTTTTTT	CASRRLPETGELFF